The rows below give T cell receptor beta chains drawn from one sample of a study of human thymus T cells. Profiled with immunoSEQ multiplex PCR; TCRdb holds only in-frame clones, not every one. The data contain tens of thousands of clones, about 94% of them singletons. Input material: blood. The receptors shown here come from a boy under two years old with a congenital heart defect but otherwise immunologically healthy. Both conserved end residues are part of each CDR3. A D gene is named only where the DNA matches it firmly. The size of a clone is reported for some rows only, either as once, few or many, or as a class for expanded clones.

J | size | D | V | DNA | CDR3
TRBJ2-3 | once | TRBD1 | TRBV11-1 | TGTGCCAGCAGCTTAGCGGGGAACAGGGGCGCAGATACGCAGTATTTT | CASSLAGNRGADTQYF
TRBJ2-7 | once | TRBD2 | TRBV19 | TGTGCCAGCCATGATGGGAGGGCAGCCCCCTACGAGCAGTACTTC | CASHDGRAAPYEQYF
TRBJ2-3 | - | - | TRBV2 | TGTGCCAGCAGTGACCCGGCTAGCCGATACACAGATACGCAGTATTTT | CASSDPASRYTDTQYF
TRBJ2-1 | - | - | TRBV6-1 | TGTGCCAGCAGTGACGGATGGAGGTTCACCTCCTACAATGAGCAGTTCTTC | CASSDGWRFTSYNEQFF
TRBJ2-4 | - | TRBD1 | TRBV6-6 | TGTGCCAGCAGTTTAACAGGGGGCGGGAACATTCAGTACTTC | CASSLTGGGNIQYF
TRBJ1-4 | - | TRBD1 | TRBV6-4 | TGTGCCAGCAGTGGATTATTGACAGGGTCCCTAGCAACTAATGAAAAACTGTTTTTT | CASSGLLTGSLATNEKLFF
TRBJ2-7 | - | - | TRBV12-5 | TGTGCTAGTGGTCTAACAAGTTCAGTTACCTACGAGCAGTACTTC | CASGLTSSVTYEQYF
TRBJ1-2 | once | - | TRBV12-5 | TGTGCTAGTGGGGTGACGGTTGCTAACTATGGCTACACCTTC | CASGVTVANYGYTF
TRBJ1-5 | - | - | TRBV7-9 | TGTGCCAGCAGCGGCAGGGGTGGGGAGCCCCAGCATTTT | CASSGRGGEPQHF
TRBJ1-2 | - | TRBD1 | TRBV7-9 | TGTGCCAGCAGCTTGGGGACAGGGGATCCCAACTATGGCTACACCTTC | CASSLGTGDPNYGYTF
TRBJ2-1 | - | TRBD2 | TRBV5-6 | TGTGCCAGCAGCTGGACTAGCGGGGCCTGGGGTGAGCAGTTCTTC | CASSWTSGAWGEQFF
TRBJ1-2 | - | - | TRBV28 | TGTGCCAGCAGTTCGTTAGCGGGGAAGATCCCCCCAAGAAATGGCTACACCTTC | CASSSLAGKIPPRNGYTF
TRBJ2-3 | - | TRBD1 | TRBV29-1 | TGCAGCGACCCGTTACAACCCCGACGGACAGGGGAGGAGGATACGCAGTATTTT | CSDPLQPRRTGEEDTQYF
TRBJ1-2 | - | TRBD1 | TRBV7-9 | TGTGCCAGCAGCTTAGGGGGACAGGGGGCTTGGGCCTATGGCTACACCTTC | CASSLGGQGAWAYGYTF
TRBJ2-3 | - | - | TRBV7-2 | TGTGCCAGCAGCCCCCGGACTATGACTCGGGCCGATACGCAGTATTTT | CASSPRTMTRADTQYF
TRBJ1-4 | - | - | TRBV6-5 | TGTGCCAGCAGCCACGTACAGGGTACTTTCCGAAAACTGTTTTTT | CASSHVQGTFRKLFF
TRBJ1-3 | - | - | TRBV7-8 | TGTGCCAGCAGCTTAGATCCTAGAGAAGTCCTTGGAAACACCATATATTTT | CASSLDPREVLGNTIYF
TRBJ2-7 | - | - | TRBV11-2 | TGTGCCAGCAGCGCGTCGGGTCCGGGGGAGCAGTACTTC | CASSASGPGEQYF
TRBJ2-2 | - | - | TRBV2 | TGTGCCAGCGGGACGAACACCGGGGAGCTGTTTTTT | CASGTNTGELFF
TRBJ1-5 | - | - | TRBV6-1 | TGTGCCAGCAGTGAAAGGACGGGTCAGCCCCAGCATTTT | CASSERTGQPQHF
TRBJ2-7 | once | - | TRBV13 | TGTGCCAGCAGCCCCGCCCGTAGAAAGCAGTACTTC | CASSPARRKQYF
TRBJ1-5 | - | TRBD1 | TRBV27 | TGTGCCAGCGGGACAGGGGGCGCGAGCAATCAGCCCCAGCATTTT | CASGTGGASNQPQHF
TRBJ2-1 | - | - | TRBV28 | TGTGCCAGCAGTCGCAAGAACTACCGGGGAGCCCGGGTGAGCAATGAGCAGTTCTTC | CASSRKNYRGARVSNEQFF
TRBJ2-6 | - | - | TRBV7-6 | TGTGCCAGCAGCCGGGACATCTCTGGGGCCAACGTCCTGACTTTC | CASSRDISGANVLTF
TRBJ1-1 | few | TRBD1 | TRBV4-2 | TGTGCCAGCAGCCAAGATATACAGGGGGTGGCTTTCTTT | CASSQDIQGVAFF
TRBJ2-5 | - | TRBD1 | TRBV5-1 | TGCGCCAGCAGCTTGGCGCCCGGACAGGGTTTCCAAGAGACCCAGTACTTC | CASSLAPGQGFQETQYF
TRBJ1-2 | - | - | TRBV27 | TGTGCCAGCATCCTAGGGGCGGGGAACAAGATGTTGGTTTACTATGGCTACACCTTC | CASILGAGNKMLVYYGYTF
TRBJ2-1 | - | TRBD1 | TRBV5-1 | TGCGCCAGCAGCTTGGGACAGGGATATGAGCAGTTCTTC | CASSLGQGYEQFF
TRBJ1-3 | - | - | TRBV30 | TGTGCCTGGAGTGGTCCTTCGACCCACTCTGGAAACACCATATATTTT | CAWSGPSTHSGNTIYF
TRBJ2-6 | - | TRBD2 | TRBV19 | TGTGCCAGTAGTCCCCGACTAGCGGGAGTAATGAGAGGGGCCAACGTCCTGACTTTC | CASSPRLAGVMRGANVLTF
TRBJ1-2 | - | TRBD1 | TRBV4-1 | TGCGCCAGCAGCCCCTCGGACAGGGGTGGCTACACCTTC | CASSPSDRGGYTF
TRBJ2-7 | - | TRBD1 | TRBV9 | TGTGCCAGCAGCCCTCCTCCGCAGGGGGTAATCACCTACGAGCAGTACTTC | CASSPPPQGVITYEQYF
TRBJ1-6 | few | - | TRBV7-2 | TGTGCCAGCAGCTTTATCGTAAATTCACCCCTCCACTTT | CASSFIVNSPLHF
TRBJ1-2 | - | TRBD1 | TRBV11-2 | TGTGCCAGCAGCCTACAGGGGGGCTATGGCTACACCTTC | CASSLQGGYGYTF
TRBJ1-2 | - | - | TRBV11-2 | TGTGCCAGCCGCAGGGATAGGGGCGCCTATGGCTACACCTTC | CASRRDRGAYGYTF
TRBJ1-2 | - | TRBD1 | TRBV5-1 | TGCGCCAGCAGCTCGGGACAGGGATTTAACTATGGCTACACCTTC | CASSSGQGFNYGYTF
TRBJ1-1 | - | TRBD1 | TRBV27 | TGTGCCAGCAGACAGGGGGGGATCGCAACTGAAGCTTTCTTT | CASRQGGIATEAFF
TRBJ1-1 | - | - | TRBV6-5 | TGTGCCAGCAGTCTTACCGTTAATCGGCCTGAAGCTTTCTTT | CASSLTVNRPEAFF
TRBJ1-5 | few | TRBD1 | TRBV10-3 | TGTGCCATCGGGGACAGATATAGCAATCAGCCCCAGCATTTT | CAIGDRYSNQPQHF
TRBJ2-7 | - | - | TRBV5-1 | TGCGCCAGCAGTTCCTCCTACGAGCAGTACTTC | CASSSSYEQYF
TRBJ2-1 | - | - | TRBV7-3 | TGTGCCAGCAGCCTCGGGGGCTCCTACAATGAGCAGTTCTTC | CASSLGGSYNEQFF
TRBJ2-7 | - | - | TRBV4-3 | TGCGCCAGCAGCCAAGATTTCATTACAGGGCTCTACGAGCAGTACTTC | CASSQDFITGLYEQYF
TRBJ2-3 | - | - | TRBV2 | TGTGCCAGCCTAGCTAAACTCACAGATACGCAGTATTTT | CASLAKLTDTQYF
TRBJ2-3 | - | - | TRBV7-9 | TGTGCCAGCAGCTTAGGGCTAGCAAGCACAGATACGCAGTATTTT | CASSLGLASTDTQYF
TRBJ1-1 | - | - | TRBV7-9 | TGTGCCAGCAGCTTTGAGGGGAACACTGAAGCTTTCTTT | CASSFEGNTEAFF
TRBJ2-7 | - | - | TRBV2 | TGTGCCAGCAGTGACGCGAGCGGGTTATACGAGCAGTACTTC | CASSDASGLYEQYF
TRBJ2-1 | - | - | TRBV6-5 | TGTGCCAGCAGTTACGCTGGGGGGCTCTCCTACAATGAGCAGTTCTTC | CASSYAGGLSYNEQFF